This T cell receptor (beta chain) was profiled in a study of PD-1 blockade in mismatch repair-deficient tumors. General study results and limits: Tumor-resident clones, often absent from pretreatment blood, expanded after pembrolizumab and then contracted.

Some clones are missing from TCRdb's copy, which holds only in-frame ones; the method was immunoSEQ multiplex PCR. The sample lists around 50,000 clones; under 85% were seen once. In the case of this clone: Its antigen remains unidentified.

TCRs were sequenced from a few patients responding to pembrolizumab. Germline values: CDR1 MNHEY, CDR2 SVGAGI. There are 13 residues in the CDR3. The V and J ends lost 5 bases and 3 bases respectively, with 8 bases between them. Sequences were derived from PBMCs, sampled before pembrolizumab treatment. The sequence derives from an adult with mismatch repair-deficient cancer. The chain carries TRBV6-5 and TRBJ1-3; D uncertain. This CDR3 is CASSRPFGNTIYF. The CDR3 DNA follows: TGTGCCAGCAGTCGACCCTTTGGAAACACCATATATTTT.